The subject of this entry is one T cell receptor (beta chain). The clone's antigen remains unknown. Qualities for individual bases were not recorded, and no much larger clone is one base off. The CDR3 spans 14 residues, from the cysteine through the phenylalanine. The CDR3 DNA has 42 bases and is translated from base 1. The germline V gene encodes CDR1 PRHDT and CDR2 FYEKMQ (reference sequence). The trim is 5 bases for V and 7 bases for J, with a gap of 17 bases between the germline ends. Genomic DNA was extracted from sorted cells for sequencing of the TCRbeta CDR3 region. The immunoSEQ Assay was used for sequencing of TCRbeta CDR3 regions. As stored in TCRdb, this immuneACCESS dataset retains in-frame rearrangements with V and J assigned. A fraction of the clones does not appear; measured against another copy, unresolved V genes explain less than half of the discrepancy, and the remainder lacks a known reason. In this sample the table shows tens of thousands of clones, 88% of which occur a single time. Roughly 18% of the sample comes from the top ten.

The sample comes from a study of OX40 agonist ivuxolimab in advanced cancers. Broadly, across the study: Ivuxolimab was a fully human IgG2 agonistic monoclonal antibody targeting the costimulatory receptor OX40 (CD134). Intravenous ivuxolimab was administered to patients every 2 weeks at six dose levels: 0.01, 0.1, 0.3, 1.5, 3 and 10 mg/kg. Among the approximately 50 dose-escalation patients, approximately 20 had hepatocellular carcinoma, roughly 15 melanoma, 9 renal cell carcinoma and 9 head and neck cancer. In the dose-escalation cohort, more than 75% of patients were male, and the mean age was around 60 years, with a range of about 23 to 85. Patients were allowed to have had prior anti-PD-1, anti-PD-L1 or anti-CTLA-4 therapy, and 40% of the dose-escalation patients had previously received checkpoint inhibitors. Three dose-escalation patients achieved partial responses, one with hepatocellular carcinoma and two with cutaneous melanoma. Peripheral TCRbeta sequencing aimed to test whether ivuxolimab altered TCR sequence diversity and caused clonal T-cell expansion. The paper describes the monotherapy dose-escalation part (N of about 47 patients) of the phase I trial of ivuxolimab. Overall results and qualifications from the work: Low levels of normalized T-cell clonal expansion were also seen in some patients who did not respond. On average, CD8+ T cells showed more expanded clones than CD4+ T cells after ivuxolimab. Antigen specificity was not determined for the clonally expanded peripheral T cells. At doses from 0.1 to 3.0 mg/kg, clonal expansion was seen in both CD4+ and CD8+ blood T cells between baseline and week 6. In the 0.1-3.0 mg/kg groups, partial responders were among the patients with the lowest normalized peripheral clonal expansion, particularly in CD8+ T cells.

The trial excluded patients who had a history of autoimmune disease or were on systemic immunosuppression. In every dose cohort, peripheral blood was drawn for TCR sequencing at baseline, cycle 4 day 1, and cycle 7 day 1. Samples came from an open-label, multicenter, first-in-human phase I dose-escalation trial of ivuxolimab. The trial enrolled adults with locally advanced or metastatic head and neck squamous cell, hepatocellular, melanoma or renal cell carcinoma. Before TCR sequencing, CD4+ T cells and CD8+ T cells from peripheral blood were sorted into separate populations. This receptor was taken from an adult with an advanced solid tumor such as melanoma, head and neck, liver or kidney cancer. Rearrangement joined TRBV13 to TRBJ1-1, with no confident D gene call. Material: CD4+ or CD8+ T cells sorted from blood, obtained in a trial of the OX40 agonist ivuxolimab. The sequenced DNA: TGTGCCAGCAGCCAAACCGGCCGGTGGGATGAAGCTTTCTTT. This yields the protein CASSQTGRWDEAFF.